The sequence of this T cell receptor beta chain was determined in a study of blood T cell repertoires in COVID-19 (TCRdb year 2020). Regarding the research as a whole: Samples covering the acute and convalescent phases of COVID-19 were provided by collaborators in the United States, Italy and Spain. The prospective study material was composed of cDNA or gDNA derived from T cells, B-cell-depleted T cells, or PBMCs. The dataset comprised deeply sampled blood TCRbeta repertoires from subjects exposed to, actively infected with, or recovered from COVID-19. The repertoires were released in a freely available public database meant as a resource for research on the immune response to SARS-CoV-2. The samples were drawn from two sources: the first 160 participants of the ongoing ImmuneRACE study, and over 1,000 subjects contributed by 6 global collaborators. Sample metadata almost always included a de-identified subject ID, COVID-19 status, age in years and sex. Where available, HLA class I and class II types were taken from metadata supplied by the sample provider and were not determined by assay-based typing. Points the paper makes about the study in general: The amount of clinical and demographic metadata varied by source and participant and was provided uncurated.

TCRbeta CDR3 regions were amplified from genomic DNA by means of the immunoSEQ Assay, a bias-controlled multiplex PCR. As for how the authors treated the data: Within the assay, amplification of reference gene primers was used to estimate how many nucleated cells each sample contained. Sequence reads were collapsed and filtered to measure the absolute abundance of every unique TCRbeta CDR3 rearrangement. For each sample, productive Simpson clonality was calculated by taking the square root of Simpson's diversity index across productive rearrangements. The table comes from immuneACCESS by way of TCRdb, which keeps in-frame sequences with V and J called. Part of the clones is missing from these tables; in studies checked, under half for an unresolved V gene and the rest for unknown reasons. V and J calls and clone size are as listed in that table; D and trimming were resolved from the DNA. This sample holds 45,000 to 65,000 clones; 70% to 90% were observed only once. The ten biggest clones cover 3.5% to 5% of the sample.

Each collaborating institution followed its own protocols to collect whole blood in K2EDTA tubes. For TCRbeta analysis, collaborators shipped samples in one of three forms: frozen whole blood, isolated PBMCs, or DNA extracted from either of those sample types. Clipping removes 1 base from V and 2 bases from J, with 6 as the unmatched junction base count. The CDR3 runs 17 residues from the cysteine to the phenylalanine. Of the read, only the CDR3 DNA is kept; its 51 bases are in frame from base 1. The germline V gene specifies SGHTA as CDR1 and FQGNSA as CDR2. On this clone itself: The antigen it binds to is not known. There are no base qualities to consult, and no much larger clone falls within one base.

The chain was built from TRBV7-2 and TRBJ2-1; TRBD2 matches 9 bases in the middle. This sequence was found in a man older than 75 with active COVID-19. Sequencing was carried out using peripheral blood. Here is the DNA: TGTGCCAGCAGCTTAGGTCGGGCGGGAGGGACCTACAATGAGCAGTTCTTC. Its protein product is CASSLGRAGGTYNEQFF.